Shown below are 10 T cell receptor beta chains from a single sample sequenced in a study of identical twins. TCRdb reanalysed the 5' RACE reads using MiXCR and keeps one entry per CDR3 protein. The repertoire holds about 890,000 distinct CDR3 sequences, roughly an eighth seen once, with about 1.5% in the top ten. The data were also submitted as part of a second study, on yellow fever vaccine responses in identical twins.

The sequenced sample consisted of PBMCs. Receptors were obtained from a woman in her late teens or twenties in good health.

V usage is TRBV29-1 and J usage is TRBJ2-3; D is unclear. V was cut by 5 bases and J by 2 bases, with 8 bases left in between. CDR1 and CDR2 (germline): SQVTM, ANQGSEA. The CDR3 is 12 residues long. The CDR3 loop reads CSVRQNTDTQYF. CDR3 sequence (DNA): TGCAGCGTTCGGCAGAACACAGATACGCAGTATTTT.

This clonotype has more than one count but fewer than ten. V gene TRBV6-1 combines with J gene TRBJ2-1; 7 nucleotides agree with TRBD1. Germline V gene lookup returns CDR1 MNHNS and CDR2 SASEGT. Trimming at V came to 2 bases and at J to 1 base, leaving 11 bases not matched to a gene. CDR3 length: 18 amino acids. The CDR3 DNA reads TGTGCCAGCAGTGAACCCGAGAGTAAGGGGGCTTCCTACAATGAGCAGTTCTTC. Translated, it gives CASSEPESKGASYNEQFF.

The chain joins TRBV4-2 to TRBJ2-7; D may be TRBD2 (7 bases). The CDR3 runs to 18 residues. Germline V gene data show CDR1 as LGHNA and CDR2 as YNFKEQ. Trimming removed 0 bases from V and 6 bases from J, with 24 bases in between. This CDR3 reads CASSQEGGVEAGDGEQYF. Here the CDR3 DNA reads TGTGCCAGCAGCCAAGAAGGGGGGGTTGAGGCGGGAGATGGCGAGCAGTACTTC.

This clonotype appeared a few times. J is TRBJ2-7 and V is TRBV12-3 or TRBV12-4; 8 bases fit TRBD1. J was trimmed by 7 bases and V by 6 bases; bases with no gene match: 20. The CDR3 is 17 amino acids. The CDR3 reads CASSQGPGQELSWEQYF. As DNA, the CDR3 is TGTGCCAGCAGCCAGGGTCCGGGACAGGAGTTGTCATGGGAGCAGTACTTC.

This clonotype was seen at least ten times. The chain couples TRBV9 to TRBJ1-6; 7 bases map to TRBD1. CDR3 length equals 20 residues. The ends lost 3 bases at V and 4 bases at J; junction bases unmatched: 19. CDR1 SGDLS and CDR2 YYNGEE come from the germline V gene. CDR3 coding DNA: TGTGCCAGCAGCGACCAAAAAGGGGCAGGGGGGATTATTTATAATTCACCCCTCCACTTT. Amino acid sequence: CASSDQKGAGGIIYNSPLHF.

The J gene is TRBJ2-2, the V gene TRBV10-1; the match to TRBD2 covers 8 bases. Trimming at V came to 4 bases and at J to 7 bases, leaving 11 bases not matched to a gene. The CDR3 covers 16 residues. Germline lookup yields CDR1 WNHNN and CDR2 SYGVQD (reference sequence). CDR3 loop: CASSAQREKVGGELFF. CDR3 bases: TGCGCCAGCAGTGCGCAGCGGGAGAAGGTTGGCGGGGAGCTGTTTTTT.

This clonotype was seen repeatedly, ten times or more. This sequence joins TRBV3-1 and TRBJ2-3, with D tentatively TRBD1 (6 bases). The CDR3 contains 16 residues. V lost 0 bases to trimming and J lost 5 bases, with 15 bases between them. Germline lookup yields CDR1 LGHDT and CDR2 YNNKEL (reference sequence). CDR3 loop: CASSQENRAQIDTQYF. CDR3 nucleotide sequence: TGTGCCAGCAGCCAAGAGAACAGGGCCCAAATAGATACGCAGTATTTT.

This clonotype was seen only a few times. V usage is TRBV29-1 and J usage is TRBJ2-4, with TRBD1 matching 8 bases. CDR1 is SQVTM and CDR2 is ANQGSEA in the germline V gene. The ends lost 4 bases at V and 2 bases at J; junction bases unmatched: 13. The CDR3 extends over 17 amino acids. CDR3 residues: CSVVGTGGDFTKNIQYF. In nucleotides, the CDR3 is TGCAGCGTTGTTGGTACAGGGGGAGACTTCACCAAAAACATTCAGTACTTC.

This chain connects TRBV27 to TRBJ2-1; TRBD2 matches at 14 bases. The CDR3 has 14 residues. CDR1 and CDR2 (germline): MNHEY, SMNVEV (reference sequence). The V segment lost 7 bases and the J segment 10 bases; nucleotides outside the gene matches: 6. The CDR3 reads CASTWGTSGGEQFF. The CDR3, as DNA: TGTGCCAGCACCTGGGGGACTAGCGGGGGAGAGCAGTTCTTC.

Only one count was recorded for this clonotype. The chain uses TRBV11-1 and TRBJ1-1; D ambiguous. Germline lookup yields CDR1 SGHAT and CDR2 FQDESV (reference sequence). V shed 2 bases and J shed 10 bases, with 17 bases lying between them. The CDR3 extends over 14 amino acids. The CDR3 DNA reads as TGTGCCAGCAGCTTAACGATGATGGGCGTTGTAGCTTTCTTT. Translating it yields CASSLTMMGVVAFF.